This T cell receptor (beta chain) was sequenced in a study of blood T cell repertoires in COVID-19. In the study overall: From the United States, Italy and Spain came samples of acute and convalescent COVID-19. Sources were T cells, B-cell-depleted T cells, or PBMCs; the material itself was cDNA or gDNA.

Under the authors' procedure: Reference gene primer amplification in the assay estimated nucleated cell counts. The data were produced by immunoSEQ multiplex PCR, yet TCRdb's version contains in-frame clones alone and is incomplete. V and J calls and clone size are as listed in that table; D and trimming were resolved from the DNA. The table lists around 180,000 clones, 74% of them singletons, with about 3% in the top ten. The receptor's source is a woman aged 80 or over with acute or convalescent COVID-19. Sequencing was performed on peripheral blood.

The CDR3 region has the DNA TGTGCCAGCAGCTCACGGACAGGGGCAATTGAAAAACTGTTTTTT. This sequence encodes CASSSRTGAIEKLFF. V is TRBV5-4 and J is TRBJ1-4; 9 positions agree with TRBD1. The V gene's germline CDR1 is SGHNT and CDR2 YYREEE (reference sequence). The CDR3 sequence is 15 residues long. V lost 3 bases and J lost 7; bases outside the gene matches: 7. Based on the CDR3 plus reference TRBV5-4 and TRBJ1-4, the full variable domain is ETGVTQSPTHLIKTRGQQVTLRCSSQSGHNTVSWYQQALGQGPQFIFQYYREEENGRGNFPPRFSGLQFPNYSSELNVNALELDDSALYLCASSSRTGAIEKLFFGSGTQLSVL.